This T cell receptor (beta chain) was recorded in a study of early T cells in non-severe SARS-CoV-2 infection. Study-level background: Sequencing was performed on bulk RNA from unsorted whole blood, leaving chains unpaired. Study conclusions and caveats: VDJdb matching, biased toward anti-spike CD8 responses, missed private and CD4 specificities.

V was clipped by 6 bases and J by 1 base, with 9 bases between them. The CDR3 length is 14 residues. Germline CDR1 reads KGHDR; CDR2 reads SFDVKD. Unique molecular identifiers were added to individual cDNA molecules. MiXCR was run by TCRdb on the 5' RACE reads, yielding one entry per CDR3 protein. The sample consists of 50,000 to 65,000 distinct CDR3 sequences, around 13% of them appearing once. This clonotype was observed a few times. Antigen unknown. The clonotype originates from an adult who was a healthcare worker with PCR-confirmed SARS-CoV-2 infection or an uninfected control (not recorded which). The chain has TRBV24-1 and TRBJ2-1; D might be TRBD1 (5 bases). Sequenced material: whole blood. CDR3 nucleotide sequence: TGTGCCACCAGTATCTCAGGGTCCTACAATGAGCAGTTCTTC. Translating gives CATSISGSYNEQFF.